The text below deals with one TCR beta chain. Since the CDR3 does not end with the conserved phenylalanine or tryptophan, this likely comes from a read error. The DNA is left out, because the CDR3 cannot be placed on it with certainty; the CDR3 is given as TCRdb lists it. These data originate in a study of T cells in Graves' hyperthyroidism and ophthalmopathy. Germline lookup yields CDR1 ENHRY and CDR2 SYGVKD. Both ends counted, the CDR3 spans 11 residues. TCR beta CDR3 sequences were amplified from RNA transcripts. In the first-round RT-PCR of the TCR CDR3, the HTBI primer set was used. TCRdb called the multiplex PCR reads again in MiXCR, with one record for every CDR3 protein. The repertoire holds 610,000 or so distinct CDR3 sequences, with 40% to 55% as singletons. Exclusion followed for patients with uncontrolled infection, other autoimmune disease, pregnancy or lactation.

Sequenced: peripheral blood or thyroid tissue (not recorded which). The chain employs TRBV10-3 and TRBJ1-1. This clonotype was sampled from a woman younger than 30 with Graves' hyperthyroidism. CDR3: CAIAREAEANY.